A selection of T cell receptor beta chains follows, all from one sample in a study of high-grade serous ovarian cancer treatment subgroups. TCRdb's table, derived via immunoSEQ multiplex PCR, lists solely in-frame clones and lacks some. Of 13,000 or so clones listed, 80% to 90% are singletons. Sequences were obtained from tumor tissue. The source of these receptors is a human donor with high-grade serous ovarian cancer. The conserved cysteine and the conserved F or W are not part of the CDR3 here.

TRBJ2-5,TRBV11-2,ASSLFGTGGGETQY
TRBJ2-5,TRBV5-1,ASSLMTSGGALGETQY
TRBJ1-2,TRBV4-2,ASSQAQQTLHGYT
TRBJ2-7,TRBV9,ASSAHDLGYEQY
TRBJ1-1,TRBV7-2,ASSLDSSRATEAF
TRBJ1-2,TRBV5-4,ASSLGGQANYGYT
TRBJ1-2,TRBV4-2,ASSQDDRAADGYT
TRBJ2-2,TRBV13,ASSSLGTGELF
TRBJ1-6,TRBV5-1,ASRSGSGQANSPLH
TRBJ1-1,TRBV10-3,AISESRGQGARRNTEAF
TRBJ2-2,TRBV5-1,ASSVIGTSGGPTFSTGELF
TRBJ2-2,TRBV7-9,ASSLDGYAGELF
TRBJ2-7,TRBV11-2,ASSLRTGNEQY
TRBJ1-2,TRBV6-6,ASSHADNFYGYT